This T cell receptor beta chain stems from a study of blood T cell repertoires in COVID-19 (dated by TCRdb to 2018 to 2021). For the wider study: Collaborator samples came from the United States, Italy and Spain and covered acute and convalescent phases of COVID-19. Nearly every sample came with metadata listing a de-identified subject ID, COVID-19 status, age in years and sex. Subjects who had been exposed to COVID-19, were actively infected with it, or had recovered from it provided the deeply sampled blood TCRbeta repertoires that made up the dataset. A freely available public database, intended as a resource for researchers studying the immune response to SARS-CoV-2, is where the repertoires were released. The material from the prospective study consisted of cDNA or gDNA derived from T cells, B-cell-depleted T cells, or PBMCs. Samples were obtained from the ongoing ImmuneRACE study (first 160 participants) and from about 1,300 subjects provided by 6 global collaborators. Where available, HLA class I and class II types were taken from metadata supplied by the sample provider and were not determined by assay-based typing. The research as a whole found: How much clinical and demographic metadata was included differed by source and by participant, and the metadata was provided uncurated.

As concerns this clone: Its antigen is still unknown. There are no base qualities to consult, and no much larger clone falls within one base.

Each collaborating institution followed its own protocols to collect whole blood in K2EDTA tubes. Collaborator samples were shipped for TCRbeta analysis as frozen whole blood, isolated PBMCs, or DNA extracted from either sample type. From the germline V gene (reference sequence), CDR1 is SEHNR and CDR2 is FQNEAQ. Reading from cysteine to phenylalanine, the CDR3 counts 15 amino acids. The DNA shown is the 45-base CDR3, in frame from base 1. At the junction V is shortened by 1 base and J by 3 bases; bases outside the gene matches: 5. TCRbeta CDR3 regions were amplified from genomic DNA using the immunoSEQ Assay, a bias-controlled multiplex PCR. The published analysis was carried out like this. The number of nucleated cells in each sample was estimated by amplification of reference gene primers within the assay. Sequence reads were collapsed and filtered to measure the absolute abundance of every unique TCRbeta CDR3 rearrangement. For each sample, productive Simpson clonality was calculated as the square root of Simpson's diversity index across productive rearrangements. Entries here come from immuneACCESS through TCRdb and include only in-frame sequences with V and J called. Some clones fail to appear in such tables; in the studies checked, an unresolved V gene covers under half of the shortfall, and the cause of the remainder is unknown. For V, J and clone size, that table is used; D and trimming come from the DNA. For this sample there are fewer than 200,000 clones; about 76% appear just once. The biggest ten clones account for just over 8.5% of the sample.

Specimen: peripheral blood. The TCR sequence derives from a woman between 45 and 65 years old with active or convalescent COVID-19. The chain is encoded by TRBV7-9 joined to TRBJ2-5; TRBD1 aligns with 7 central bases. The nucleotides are TGTGCCAGCAGCTTAGGGACAGGATACAAAGAGACCCAGTACTTC. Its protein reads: CASSLGTGYKETQYF.